Below, one TCR beta chain is given with its context. The data were produced by immunoSEQ multiplex PCR, yet TCRdb's version contains in-frame clones alone and is incomplete. The profile shows under 80,000 clones, around 90% of them singletons. The data were taken from a study of T cell changes during pregnancy in multiple sclerosis. Source: peripheral blood, taken in the first trimester of pregnancy. The sequence came from a female donor with multiple sclerosis, enrolled in a pregnancy study.

CDR3 coding DNA: TGTGCCAGTTCAGTGCAGACAGGAAATAATCAGCCCCAGCATTTT. Its translation is CASSVQTGNNQPQHF. V gene TRBV19 combines with J gene TRBJ1-5, with a possible D match to TRBD1 (6 bases). CDR1 LNHDA and CDR2 SQIVND come from the germline V gene (reference sequence). The CDR3 contains 15 residues. V dropped 8 bases and J dropped 4 bases, with 18 bases sitting between them. Full variable domain (outside the CDR3, taken from reference TRBV19 and TRBJ1-5): DGGITQSPKYLFRKEGQNVTLSCEQNLNHDAMYWYRQDPGQGLRLIYYSQIVNDFQKGDIAEGYSVSREKKESFPLTVTSAQKNPTAFYLCASSVQTGNNQPQHFGDGTRLSIL.